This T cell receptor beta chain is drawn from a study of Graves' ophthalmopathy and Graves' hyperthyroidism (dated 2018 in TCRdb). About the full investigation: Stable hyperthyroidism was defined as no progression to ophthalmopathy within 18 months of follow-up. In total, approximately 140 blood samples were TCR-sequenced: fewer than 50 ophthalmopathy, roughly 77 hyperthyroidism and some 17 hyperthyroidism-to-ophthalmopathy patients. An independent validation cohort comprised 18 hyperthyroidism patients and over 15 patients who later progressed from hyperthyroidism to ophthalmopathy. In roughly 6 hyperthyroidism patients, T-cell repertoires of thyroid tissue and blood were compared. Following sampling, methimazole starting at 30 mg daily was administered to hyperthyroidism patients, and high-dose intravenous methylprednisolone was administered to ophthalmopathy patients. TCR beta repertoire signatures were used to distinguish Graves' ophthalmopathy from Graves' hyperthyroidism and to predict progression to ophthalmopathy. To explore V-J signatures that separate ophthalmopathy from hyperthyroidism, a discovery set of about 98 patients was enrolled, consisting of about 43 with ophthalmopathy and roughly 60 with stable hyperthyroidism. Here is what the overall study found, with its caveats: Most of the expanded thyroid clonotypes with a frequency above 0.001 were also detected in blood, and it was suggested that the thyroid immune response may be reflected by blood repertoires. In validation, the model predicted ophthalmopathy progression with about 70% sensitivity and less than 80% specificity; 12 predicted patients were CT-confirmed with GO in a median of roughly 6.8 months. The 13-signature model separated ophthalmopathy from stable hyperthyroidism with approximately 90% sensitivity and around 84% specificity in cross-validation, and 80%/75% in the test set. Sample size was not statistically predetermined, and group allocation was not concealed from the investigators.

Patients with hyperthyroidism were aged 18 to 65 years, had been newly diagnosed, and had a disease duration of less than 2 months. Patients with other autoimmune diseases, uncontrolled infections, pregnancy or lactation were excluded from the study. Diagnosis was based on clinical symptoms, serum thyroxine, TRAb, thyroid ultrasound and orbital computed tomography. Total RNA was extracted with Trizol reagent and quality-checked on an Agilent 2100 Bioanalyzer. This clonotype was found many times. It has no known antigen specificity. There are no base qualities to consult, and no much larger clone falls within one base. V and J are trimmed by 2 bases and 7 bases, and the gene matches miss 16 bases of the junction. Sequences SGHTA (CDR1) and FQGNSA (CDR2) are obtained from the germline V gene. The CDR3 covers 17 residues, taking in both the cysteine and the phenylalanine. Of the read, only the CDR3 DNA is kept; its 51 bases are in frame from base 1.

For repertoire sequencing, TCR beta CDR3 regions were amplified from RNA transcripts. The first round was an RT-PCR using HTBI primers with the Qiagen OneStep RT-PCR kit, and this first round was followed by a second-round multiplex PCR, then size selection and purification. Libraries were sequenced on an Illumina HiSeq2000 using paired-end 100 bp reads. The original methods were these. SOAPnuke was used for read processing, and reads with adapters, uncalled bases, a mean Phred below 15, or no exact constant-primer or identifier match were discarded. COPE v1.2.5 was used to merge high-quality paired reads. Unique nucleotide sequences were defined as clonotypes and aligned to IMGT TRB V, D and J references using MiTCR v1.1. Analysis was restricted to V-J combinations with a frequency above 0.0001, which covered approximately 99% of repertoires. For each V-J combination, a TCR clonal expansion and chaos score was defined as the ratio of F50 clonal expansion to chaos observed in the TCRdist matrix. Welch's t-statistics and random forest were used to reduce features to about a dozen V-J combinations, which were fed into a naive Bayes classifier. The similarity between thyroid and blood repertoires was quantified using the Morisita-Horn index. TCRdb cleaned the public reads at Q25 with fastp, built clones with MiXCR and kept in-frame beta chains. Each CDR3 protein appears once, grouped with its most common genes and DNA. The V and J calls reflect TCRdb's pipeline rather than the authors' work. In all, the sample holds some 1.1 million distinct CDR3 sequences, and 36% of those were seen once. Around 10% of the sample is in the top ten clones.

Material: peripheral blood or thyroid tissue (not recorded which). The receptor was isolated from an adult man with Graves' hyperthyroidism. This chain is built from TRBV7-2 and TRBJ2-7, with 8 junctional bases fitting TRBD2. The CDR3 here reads CASSLKIAGTATSEQYF. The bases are TGTGCCAGCAGCTTAAAGATAGCGGGAACCGCGACGTCGGAGCAGTACTTC.